This T cell receptor (beta chain) was recovered during a study of tumor-infiltrating lymphocytes in oesophageal squamous cell carcinoma. In its sample, this clonotype was seen a few times. One entry per CDR3 protein results from TCRdb running MiXCR on the PCR reads. The table lists roughly 14,000 distinct CDR3 sequences, 40% to 60% of them singletons, with roughly 17% in the top ten. This TCR derives from a male donor with esophageal squamous cell carcinoma. The sequenced material came from esophageal tumor tissue.

The DNA of the CDR3 is TGTGCCAGCAGCTTAATGCGCGGAGACAGGGCCCACACCGGGGAGCTGTTTTTT. It translates to CASSLMRGDRAHTGELFF. V gene TRBV7-6 combines with J gene TRBJ2-2; 7 nucleotides align to TRBD1. Unmatched junction bases numbered 12, after V lost 2 bases and J lost 3 bases. The CDR3 sequence is 18 residues long. Germline V gene lookup returns CDR1 SGHVS and CDR2 FNYEAQ.